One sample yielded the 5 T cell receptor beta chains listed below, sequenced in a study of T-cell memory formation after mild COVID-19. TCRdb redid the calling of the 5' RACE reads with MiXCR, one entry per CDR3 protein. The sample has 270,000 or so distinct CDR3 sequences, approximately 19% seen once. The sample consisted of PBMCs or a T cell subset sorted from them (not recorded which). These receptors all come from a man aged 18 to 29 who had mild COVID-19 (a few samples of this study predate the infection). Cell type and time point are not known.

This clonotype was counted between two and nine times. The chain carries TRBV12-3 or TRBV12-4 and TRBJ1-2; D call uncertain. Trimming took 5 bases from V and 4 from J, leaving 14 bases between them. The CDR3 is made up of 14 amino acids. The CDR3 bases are TGTGCCAGCAGTGCGGGGAACAGAGTCTATGGCTACACCTTC. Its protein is CASSAGNRVYGYTF.

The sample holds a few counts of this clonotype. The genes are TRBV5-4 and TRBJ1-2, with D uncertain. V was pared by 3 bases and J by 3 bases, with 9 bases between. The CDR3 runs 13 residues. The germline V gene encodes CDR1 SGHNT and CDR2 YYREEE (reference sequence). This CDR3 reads CASSSDEYYGYTF. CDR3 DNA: TGTGCCAGCAGCTCAGACGAGTACTATGGCTACACCTTC. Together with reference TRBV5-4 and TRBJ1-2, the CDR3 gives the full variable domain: ETGVTQSPTHLIKTRGQQVTLRCSSQSGHNTVSWYQQALGQGPQFIFQYYREEENGRGNFPPRFSGLQFPNYSSELNVNALELDDSALYLCASSSDEYYGYTFGSGTRLTVV.

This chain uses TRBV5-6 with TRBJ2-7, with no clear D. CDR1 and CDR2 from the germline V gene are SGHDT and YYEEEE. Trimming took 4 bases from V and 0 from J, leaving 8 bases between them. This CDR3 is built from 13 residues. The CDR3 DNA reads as TGTGCCAGCAGCCCCCGCCTCTCCTACGAGCAGTACGTC. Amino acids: CASSPRLSYEQYV.

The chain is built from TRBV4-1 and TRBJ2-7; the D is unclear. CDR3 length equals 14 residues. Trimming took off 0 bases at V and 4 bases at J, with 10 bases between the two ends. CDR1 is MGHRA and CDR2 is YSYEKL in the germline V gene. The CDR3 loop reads CASSQDAGIYEQYF. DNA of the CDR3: TGCGCCAGCAGCCAAGATGCCGGAATTTACGAGCAGTACTTC.

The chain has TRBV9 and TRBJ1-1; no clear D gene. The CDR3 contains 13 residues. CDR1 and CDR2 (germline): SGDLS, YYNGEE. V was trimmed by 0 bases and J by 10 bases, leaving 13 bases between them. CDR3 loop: CASSVDWDSGAFF. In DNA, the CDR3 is TGTGCCAGCAGCGTAGACTGGGATAGTGGAGCTTTCTTT.